Each of the 14 T cell receptor beta chains below was sequenced from the same sample in a study of circulating CD8 cells and anti-PD-1 response in melanoma. Four subsets defined by PD-1 and/or TIGIT were sorted from live CD3+CD8+TCRalphabeta+ cells. TCR libraries were prepared from around 15 ng of total RNA with the QIAseq Immune Repertoire TCR panel. TCRdb reanalysed the reads using MiXCR and keeps one entry per CDR3 protein. Here the sample spans about 390 distinct CDR3 sequences, around a tenth being singletons. The sample was CD8+ T cells from PBMCs, taken at baseline or after one month of anti-PD-1 therapy (not recorded which). Receptors originate from a human donor with melanoma.

This clonotype is labeled as large. This rearrangement joins TRBV28 to TRBJ2-3; the D gene could be TRBD1 or TRBD2 (5 bases each). CDR3 length equals 17 residues. Trimming left V 7 bases short and J 0 bases short, with 20 bases between. Per the germline V gene, CDR1 is MDHEN and CDR2 is SYDVKM. The CDR3 sequence is CASTQPPWGSSTDTQYF. For the CDR3, the DNA is TGTGCCAGCACCCAGCCGCCATGGGGGTCTAGCACAGATACGCAGTATTTT.

By proportion, this clonotype is medium-sized. V and J are TRBV12-3 or TRBV12-4 and TRBJ1-2, with D possibly matching TRBD1 (6 bases). The CDR3 contains 16 residues. Trimming cost V 5 bases and J 5 bases, with 21 bases left between them. CDR3 coding DNA: TGTGCCAGCAGTAATCGGGACACCGGAGCTTATTATGGCTACACCTTC. Its protein is CASSNRDTGAYYGYTF.

V is TRBV20-1 and J is TRBJ2-7, with TRBD1 as a possible D gene (6 bases). Per germline, CDR1 DFQATT and CDR2 SNEGSKA (reference sequence). Trimming took off 3 bases at V and 5 bases at J, with 14 bases between the two ends. This CDR3 spans 13 amino acids. The CDR3 DNA reads TGCAGTGCTAGGTTTACGAGGGACAACGAGCAGTACTTC. Its protein product is CSARFTRDNEQYF.

Sample share makes this clonotype hyperexpanded. The chain couples TRBV20-1 to TRBJ2-4, with no clear D. V lost 5 bases and J lost 6, with 20 bases in between. The CDR3 length is 15 residues. Looked up from germline, CDR1 is DFQATT and CDR2 is SNEGSKA (reference sequence). The CDR3 nucleotides are TGCAGTGCTCCCTCCCTAAGGGAAATAGTAAACATTCAGTACTTC. Its protein is CSAPSLREIVNIQYF.

This clonotype is classed as large. The genes are TRBV7-2 and TRBJ2-1; the D gene is possibly TRBD2 (5 bases). The CDR3 runs to 17 residues. Germline assignment: CDR1 SGHTA and CDR2 FQGNSA. Trimming stripped 5 bases from V and 5 bases from J, with 22 bases between. The CDR3 reads CASSLFLWTDANNEQFF. The CDR3 nucleotides are TGTGCCAGCAGCCTCTTTCTCTGGACTGACGCAAACAATGAGCAGTTCTTC.

As regards this clonotype: This may arise from a read error, as a much more abundant clone is one base away. The chain has TRBV28 and TRBJ2-7, with D perhaps assigned TRBD1 or TRBD2 (5 bases each). The germline gives CDR1 MDHEN, CDR2 SYDVKM. This CDR3 is built from 12 residues. Trimming pared 4 bases from V and 7 bases from J, leaving 11 bases between. CDR3 in DNA: TGTGCCAGCAGTTCCGGGACGGGGGAGCAGTACTTC. This gives the protein CASSSGTGEQYF.

This clonotype is deemed medium-sized. The DNA for the CDR3 is TGTGCCAGCAGTTTCCCCCGGACAGGGGGCCCAGAGACCCAGTACTTC. Translated: CASSFPRTGGPETQYF. V is TRBV28 and J is TRBJ2-5, with 11 bases that match TRBD1. The V and J ends lost 3 bases and 4 bases, in that order; junction bases with no gene match: 7. This CDR3 is built from 16 residues. CDR1 is MDHEN and CDR2 is SYDVKM in the germline V gene.

This clonotype is labeled as large. The V call is TRBV2, the J call TRBJ2-2; D is unresolved. V was clipped by 3 bases and J by 7 bases, with 12 bases between them. CDR3 length: 14 amino acids. CDR1 SNHLY and CDR2 FYNNEI come from the germline V gene. The CDR3 spells CASSDGLQNGELFF. As DNA, the CDR3 is TGTGCCAGCAGTGATGGCCTTCAGAACGGGGAGCTGTTTTTT.

This clonotype is medium-sized (0.01 to 0.1%) by share. This chain joins TRBV27 and TRBJ1-1; D perhaps matches TRBD1 (6 bases). The V end was cut by 5 bases, the J end by 10 bases, with 14 bases between. This CDR3 has 12 amino acids. Germline assignment: CDR1 MNHEY and CDR2 SMNVEV (reference sequence). As DNA, the CDR3 is TGTGCCAGCAGTAACTACAGGGACGCAGCTTTCTTT. It specifies CASSNYRDAAFF.

In this sample, this clonotype is large. V is TRBV27 and J is TRBJ1-1; D perhaps matches TRBD1 (5 bases). From germline, CDR1 is MNHEY and CDR2 SMNVEV (reference sequence). The CDR3 runs 15 residues. Trimming left V 0 bases short and J 1 base short, with 9 bases between. The CDR3, as DNA: TGTGCCAGCAGTTTATCTTTTGGGGGGAACACTGAAGCTTTCTTT. Translated, it gives CASSLSFGGNTEAFF.

By its share, this clonotype is large. This rearrangement joins TRBV27 to TRBJ2-7; 7 nucleotides line up with TRBD2. V gave up 8 bases and J gave up 1 base; unmatched junction bases: 2. Germline V CDR1 and CDR2: MNHEY, SMNVEV (reference sequence). This CDR3 is 12 amino acids long. The CDR3 loop reads CASRGESYEQYF. The CDR3 DNA follows: TGTGCCAGCCGGGGGGAATCCTACGAGCAGTACTTC.

This clonotype ranks as medium-sized (0.01 to 0.1%). J is TRBJ2-2 and V is TRBV20-1; D possibly uses TRBD1 or TRBD2 (5 bases each). The CDR3 runs 15 residues. CDR1 is DFQATT, CDR2 SNEGSKA, per germline (reference sequence). Trimming stripped 1 base from V and 0 bases from J, with 9 bases between. This chain's CDR3 is CSARGGTTNTGELFF. As DNA, the CDR3 is TGCAGTGCTAGAGGAGGGACGACGAACACCGGGGAGCTGTTTTTT.

In its sample, this clonotype is medium-sized. Written as DNA, the CDR3 is TGTGCCAGCAGTTGGACGGAGAGGGGGGAGCTGTTTTTT. It is translated as CASSWTERGELFF. The rearrangement joins TRBV27 to TRBJ2-2, with D unclear. Germline V CDR1 and CDR2: MNHEY, SMNVEV (reference sequence). The CDR3 has 13 residues. V was clipped by 4 bases and J by 8 bases, with 11 bases between them.

This clonotype is medium-sized (0.01 to 0.1%). The V call is TRBV19, the J call TRBJ2-1, with D maybe TRBD1 (5 bases). Looked up from germline, CDR1 is LNHDA and CDR2 is SQIVND (reference sequence). With 6 bases removed from V and 9 bases from J, the gap between germline ends came to 9 bases. The CDR3 contains 11 residues. In DNA, the CDR3 is TGTGCCAGTAGGTGGGGCGGTGAGCAGTTCTTC. Translating it yields CASRWGGEQFF.